This T cell receptor beta chain appears in the sequencing data of a study of beta chain features in type 1 diabetes. General observations from the study: Type 1 diabetes patients had TCRB CDR3s that were shorter (moderately but significantly so) in all four CD4+ subsets.

Averaging around 110 mL, one heparinised blood draw came from each individual donor. The junction had 8 bases not matched to a gene; V was cut back by 4 bases and J by 5 bases. This CDR3 region has 15 residues. The germline CDR1 and CDR2 sequences are SGHNT and YENEEA. Note on this clone: Its target is unknown.

The investigators reverse transcribed all of the isolated RNA, so they sequenced expressed TCRB transcripts. Method: immunoSEQ multiplex PCR; TCRdb's copy keeps in-frame clones and lacks some. The table has roughly 400,000 clones, roughly 9.8% seen once. The rearrangement joins TRBV11-3 to TRBJ2-5; 9 bases agree with TRBD2. The origin of this receptor is a man aged 30 to 39 with type 1 diabetes. Sample: central memory CD4+ T cells from blood. Here the CDR3 DNA reads TGTGCCAGCAGCTCGTTTAGCGGGAGTGGGGAGACCCAGTACTTC. Protein: CASSSFSGSGETQYF. The full variable domain, with the rest looked up from reference TRBV11-3 and TRBJ2-5, is EAGVVQSPRYKIIEKKQPVAFWCNPISGHNTLYWYLQNLGQGPELLIRYENEEAVDDSQLPKDRFSAERLKGVDSTLKIQPAELGDSAVYLCASSSFSGSGETQYFGPGTRLLVL.